Each of the 18 T cell receptor beta chains below was sequenced from the same sample in a study of blood T cell repertoires in COVID-19. Sequencing used immunoSEQ multiplex PCR; TCRdb keeps in-frame clones, though not all of them. This sample has just over 300,000 clones, with 80% to 90% found just once. The sequencing input was PBMCs or T cells enriched from blood (not recorded which). The receptors here all came from a young man who had recovered from COVID-19.

This chain uses TRBV19 with TRBJ1-1, with 9 bases identical to TRBD1. The CDR3 is made up of 15 amino acids. Germline lookup yields CDR1 LNHDA and CDR2 SQIVND (reference sequence). V shed 7 bases and J 11 bases; nucleotides not matched to a gene: 17. The CDR3 sequence: CASTSRGTGTKGAFF. The CDR3, as DNA: TGTGCCAGTACCTCAAGAGGGACAGGGACAAAGGGTGCTTTCTTT.

CDR3 in DNA: TGTGCCAGCAGCTTAGGTGAGGGAGTCAGTGGCTACACCTTC. It encodes CASSLGEGVSGYTF. This rearrangement joins TRBV7-6 to TRBJ1-2, with D unresolved. Germline CDR1 reads SGHVS; CDR2 reads FNYEAQ. V shed 1 base and J shed 7 bases, with 13 bases lying between them. This CDR3 is 14 amino acids long.

The chain recombines TRBV15 with TRBJ1-2, with D uncertain. In germline, CDR1 is LNHNV, CDR2 YYDKDF (reference sequence). This CDR3 has 14 amino acids. With 0 bases removed from V and 1 base from J, the gap between germline ends came to 6 bases. The DNA for the CDR3 is TGTGCCACCAGCAGAGAATCGGTTAACTATGGCTACACCTTC. Protein sequence: CATSRESVNYGYTF.

The table lists this clone with a count of one. The chain couples TRBV11-2 to TRBJ1-6; 9 bases match TRBD1. This CDR3 is built from 16 residues. The V gene's germline CDR1 is SGHAT and CDR2 FQNNGV. Germline trimming cut 4 bases from V and 6 bases from J; bases unmatched to any gene: 7. The CDR3 protein is CASSYIQGASNSPLHF. CDR3 in DNA: TGTGCCAGCAGCTACATACAGGGGGCCTCTAATTCACCCCTCCACTTT.

This clone is a singleton in its sample. The chain joins TRBV5-3 to TRBJ1-4, with a tentative D call TRBD1 (5 bases). TRBV5-3 qualifies as an ORF whose function is uncertain. Trimming took off 5 bases at V and 13 bases at J, with 12 bases between the two ends. The CDR3 has 11 amino acids. The CDR3 nucleotides read TGTGCCAGAAGGTCCCAGGGAATACTGTTTTTT. Its protein product is CARRSQGILFF.

The rearrangement joins TRBV7-9 to TRBJ1-1; the D is unclear. Germline CDR1 is SEHNR and CDR2 is FQNEAQ (reference sequence). CDR3 length: 14 residues. V lost 3 bases and J 0 bases, leaving 8 bases between the germline ends. The CDR3 DNA is TGTGCCAGCAGCTTGGACTATATGAACACTGAAGCTTTCTTT. Protein product: CASSLDYMNTEAFF.

This chain connects TRBV25-1 to TRBJ2-2, with D tentatively TRBD2 (5 bases). The CDR3 length is 15 residues. Germline CDR1 MGHDK, CDR2 SYGVNS. Between the trimmed V and J ends, which lost 7 bases and 0 bases, there was a span of 12 bases. In nucleotides, the CDR3 is TGTGCCAGCAAAGGTTTGGGAGCGAACACCGGGGAGCTGTTTTTT. Its translation is CASKGLGANTGELFF.

J is TRBJ2-1 and V is TRBV11-1, with D maybe TRBD1 (6 bases). The germline V and J ends were trimmed by 4 bases and 8 bases, with 24 bases remaining between them. This CDR3 region has 17 residues. The germline gives CDR1 SGHAT, CDR2 FQDESV (reference sequence). The CDR3 DNA reads TGTGCCAGCAGCTCAGCCCTACAGGGAAATTTGCAGGATGAGCAGTTCTTC. It specifies CASSSALQGNLQDEQFF.

This clone was observed a few times. This sequence joins TRBV9 and TRBJ1-2; D gene unclear. CDR1 and CDR2 from the germline V gene are SGDLS and YYNGEE. The V end lost 0 bases, the J end lost 0 bases, and 6 bases lay between the germline ends. The CDR3 runs 14 residues. The chain's CDR3 is CASSVDLANYGYTF. CDR3 nucleotides: TGTGCCAGCAGCGTAGACCTAGCTAACTATGGCTACACCTTC.

This clone appeared a single time. The chain combines TRBV5-5 with TRBJ1-5, with a possible D match to TRBD1 (5 bases). The CDR3 runs to 13 residues. Germline CDR1 reads SGHKS; CDR2 reads YYEKEE (reference sequence). Trimming stripped 3 bases from V and 7 bases from J, with 11 bases between. Here the CDR3 reads CASSYDSEQPQHF. In nucleotides, the CDR3 is TGTGCCAGCAGCTATGACAGTGAACAGCCCCAGCATTTT.

In this sample, this clone turned up once. V gene TRBV18 combines with J gene TRBJ1-2, with D possibly matching TRBD1 (6 bases). Germline lookup yields CDR1 KGHSH and CDR2 LQKENI. Trimming shortened V by 5 bases and J by 1 base, and 14 bases separated the two germline ends. The CDR3 loop spans 15 amino acids. In nucleotides, the CDR3 is TGTGCCAGCTCAACAAGCACAGGGCTTAACTATGGCTACACCTTC. It translates to CASSTSTGLNYGYTF.

This rearrangement joins TRBV5-4 to TRBJ1-2, with 9 bases aligning to TRBD1. CDR1 is SGHNT and CDR2 is YYREEE in the germline V gene (reference sequence). The CDR3 spans 15 residues. V shed 4 bases, J shed 4 bases, and the junction held 8 bases outside the gene matches. CDR3 bases: TGTGCCAGCAGCCAAGGACAGGGGAGATCCTATGGCTACACCTTC. Translated, it gives CASSQGQGRSYGYTF.

The J gene is TRBJ1-1, the V gene TRBV5-4, with D possibly being TRBD1 (6 bases). The CDR3 is 19 amino acids. Trimming removed 4 bases at V and 1 base at J, with 26 bases between. The germline gives CDR1 SGHNT, CDR2 YYREEE (reference sequence). For the CDR3, the DNA is TGTGCCAGCAGCGGACCCCGGGACAAGGGGACGGGCCCGAACACTGAAGCTTTCTTT. Encoded protein: CASSGPRDKGTGPNTEAFF.

This clone has a handful of counts. The chain has TRBV10-1 and TRBJ2-2; a possible D gene is TRBD1 (5 bases). The germline gives CDR1 WNHNN, CDR2 SYGVQD (reference sequence). The V end was cut by 3 bases, the J end by 2 bases, with 10 bases between. There are 15 residues in the CDR3. This CDR3 reads CASSDLDRNTGELFF. The CDR3 nucleotides are TGCGCCAGCAGTGACCTCGACAGAAACACCGGGGAGCTGTTTTTT.

This rearrangement joins TRBV28 to TRBJ1-5; 7 bases line up with TRBD1. V shed 4 bases and J 1 base; nucleotides not matched to a gene: 4. The CDR3 length is 15 residues. CDR1 and CDR2 from the germline V gene are MDHEN and SYDVKM. The chain's CDR3 is CASSSKQGSNQPQHF. The CDR3 DNA sequence: TGTGCCAGCAGTTCAAAACAGGGGAGCAATCAGCCCCAGCATTTT.

The chain carries TRBV30 and TRBJ2-3; 8 bases are shared with TRBD2. Losses at the gene ends were 6 bases for V and 4 bases for J; bases not matched to a gene: 9. This CDR3 region has 14 residues. Germline V lookup: CDR1 GTSNPN, CDR2 SVGIG (reference sequence). DNA for the CDR3: TGTGCCTGCCAGGGCGGGGGGAGCGCAGATACGCAGTATTTT. Protein sequence: CACQGGGSADTQYF.

The chain uses TRBV9 and TRBJ2-5; 12 bases are shared with TRBD2. Looked up from germline, CDR1 is SGDLS and CDR2 is YYNGEE. CDR3 length equals 15 residues. J was trimmed by 2 bases and V by 1 base; bases with no gene match: 0. CDR3 region: CASSVLAGGQETQYF. Here the CDR3 DNA reads TGTGCCAGCAGCGTACTAGCGGGGGGGCAAGAGACCCAGTACTTC.

The chain recombines TRBV7-9 with TRBJ2-1, with D uncertain. Trimming removed 2 bases at V and 4 bases at J, with 9 bases between. CDR3 size: 14 residues. Germline V gene sequence: CDR1 SEHNR, CDR2 FQNEAQ (reference sequence). This CDR3 is CASSLLVVYNEQFF. In DNA form, the CDR3 reads TGTGCCAGCAGCTTACTAGTAGTGTACAATGAGCAGTTCTTC.